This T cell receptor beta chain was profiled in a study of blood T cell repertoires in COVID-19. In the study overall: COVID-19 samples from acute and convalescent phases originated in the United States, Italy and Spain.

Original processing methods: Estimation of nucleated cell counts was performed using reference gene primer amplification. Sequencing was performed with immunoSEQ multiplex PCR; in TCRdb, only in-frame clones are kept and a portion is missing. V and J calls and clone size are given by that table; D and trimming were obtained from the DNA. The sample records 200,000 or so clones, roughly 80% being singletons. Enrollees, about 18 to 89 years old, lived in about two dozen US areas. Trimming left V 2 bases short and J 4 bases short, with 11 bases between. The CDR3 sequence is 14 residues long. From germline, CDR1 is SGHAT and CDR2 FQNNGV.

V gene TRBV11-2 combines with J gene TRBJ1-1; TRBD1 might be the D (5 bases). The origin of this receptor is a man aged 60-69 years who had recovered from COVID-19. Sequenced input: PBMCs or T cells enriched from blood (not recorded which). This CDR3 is CASSLPRDSTEAFF. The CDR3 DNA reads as TGTGCCAGCAGCTTACCCAGGGATTCCACTGAAGCTTTCTTT.